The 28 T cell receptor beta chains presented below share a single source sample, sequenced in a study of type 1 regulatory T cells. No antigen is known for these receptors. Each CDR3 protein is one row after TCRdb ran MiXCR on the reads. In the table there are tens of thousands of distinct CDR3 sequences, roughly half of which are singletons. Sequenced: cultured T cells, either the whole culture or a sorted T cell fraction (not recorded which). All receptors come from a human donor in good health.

CDR3 in amino acids: CSARGELNTEAFF. Written as DNA, the CDR3 is TGCAGTGCTAGAGGGGAACTTAACACTGAAGCTTTCTTT. The chain uses TRBV20-1 and TRBJ1-1; D uncertain. Germline CDR1 DFQATT, CDR2 SNEGSKA (reference sequence). The CDR3 is 13 amino acids. V was trimmed by 1 base and J by 2 bases, leaving 8 bases between them.

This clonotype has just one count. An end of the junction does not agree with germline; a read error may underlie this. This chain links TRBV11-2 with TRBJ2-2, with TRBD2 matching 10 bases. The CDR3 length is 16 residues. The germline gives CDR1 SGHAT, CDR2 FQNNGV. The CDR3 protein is CASSLLAGVRTGGLFF. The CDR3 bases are TGTGCCAGCAGCTTACTAGCGGGGGTGCGGACCGGGGGGCTGTTTTTT.

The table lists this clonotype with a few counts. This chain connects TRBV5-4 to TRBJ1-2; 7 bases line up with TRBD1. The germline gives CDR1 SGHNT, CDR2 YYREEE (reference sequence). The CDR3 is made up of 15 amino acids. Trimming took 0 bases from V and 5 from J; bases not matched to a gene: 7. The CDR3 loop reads CASSLVGLQGYGYTF. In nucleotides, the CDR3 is TGTGCCAGCAGCTTGGTCGGTTTACAGGGGTATGGCTACACCTTC.

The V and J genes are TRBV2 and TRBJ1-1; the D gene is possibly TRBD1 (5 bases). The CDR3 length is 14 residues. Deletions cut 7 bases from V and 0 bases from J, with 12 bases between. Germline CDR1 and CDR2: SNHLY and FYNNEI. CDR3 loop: CASTWGYMNTEAFF. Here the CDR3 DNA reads TGTGCCAGCACCTGGGGGTACATGAACACTGAAGCTTTCTTT.

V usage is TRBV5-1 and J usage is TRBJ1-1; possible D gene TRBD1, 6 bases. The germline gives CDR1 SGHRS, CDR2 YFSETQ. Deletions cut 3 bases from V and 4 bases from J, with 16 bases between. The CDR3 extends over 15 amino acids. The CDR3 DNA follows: TGCGCCAGCAGCTACGGGGTCAGGGGTGGCACTGAAGCTTTCTTT. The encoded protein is CASSYGVRGGTEAFF.

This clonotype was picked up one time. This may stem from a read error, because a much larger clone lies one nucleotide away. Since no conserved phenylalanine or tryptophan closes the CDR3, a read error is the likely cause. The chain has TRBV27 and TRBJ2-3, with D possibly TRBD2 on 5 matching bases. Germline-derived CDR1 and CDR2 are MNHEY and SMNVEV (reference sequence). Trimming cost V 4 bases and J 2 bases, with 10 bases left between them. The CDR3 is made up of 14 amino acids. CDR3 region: CASSSRTATDTQYL. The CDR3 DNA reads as TGTGCCAGCAGTTCCAGGACTGCCACAGATACGCAGTATCTT.

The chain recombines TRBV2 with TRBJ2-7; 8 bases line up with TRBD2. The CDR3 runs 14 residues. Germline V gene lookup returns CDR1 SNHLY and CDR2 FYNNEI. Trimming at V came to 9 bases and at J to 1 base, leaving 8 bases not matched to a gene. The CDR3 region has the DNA TGTGCCAGTAGCGGGACTATCAGTTCCTACGAGCAGTACTTC. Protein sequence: CASSGTISSYEQYF.

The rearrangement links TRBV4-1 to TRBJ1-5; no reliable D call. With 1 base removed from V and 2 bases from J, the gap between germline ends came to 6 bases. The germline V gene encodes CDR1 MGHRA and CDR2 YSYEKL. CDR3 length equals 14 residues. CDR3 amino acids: CASSQGEGNQPQHF. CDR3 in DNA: TGCGCCAGCAGCCAAGGAGAGGGCAATCAGCCCCAGCATTTT.

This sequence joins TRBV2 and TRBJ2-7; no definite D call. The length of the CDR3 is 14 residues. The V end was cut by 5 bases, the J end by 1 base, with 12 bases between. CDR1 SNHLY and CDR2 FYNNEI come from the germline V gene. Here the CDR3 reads CASSWTATSYEQYF. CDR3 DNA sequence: TGTGCCAGCAGTTGGACGGCGACATCCTACGAGCAGTACTTC.

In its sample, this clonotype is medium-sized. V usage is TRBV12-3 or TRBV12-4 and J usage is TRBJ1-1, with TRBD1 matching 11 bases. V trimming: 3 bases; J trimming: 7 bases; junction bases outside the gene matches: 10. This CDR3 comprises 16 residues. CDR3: CASSLGQGVLPNEAFF. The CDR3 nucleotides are TGTGCCAGCAGTTTGGGACAGGGGGTTCTTCCCAATGAAGCTTTCTTT.

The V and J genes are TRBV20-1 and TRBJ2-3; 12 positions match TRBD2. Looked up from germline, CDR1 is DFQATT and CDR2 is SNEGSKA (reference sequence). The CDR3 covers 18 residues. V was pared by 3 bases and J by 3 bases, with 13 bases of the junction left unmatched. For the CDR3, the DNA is TGCAGTGCTAGGGGATCCCTACTAGCGGGGGGCCGGACAGATACGCAGTATTTT. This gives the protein CSARGSLLAGGRTDTQYF.

The CDR3 DNA is TGCAGTGCTGTTACAGGGGGCCCCCATGGCTACACCTTC. Translation gives CSAVTGGPHGYTF. The chain couples TRBV20-1 to TRBJ1-2; 9 bases agree with TRBD1. The germline V gene has CDR1 DFQATT and CDR2 SNEGSKA (reference sequence). The V and J ends lost 5 bases and 6 bases, in that order; junction bases with no gene match: 7. The CDR3 is 13 amino acids.

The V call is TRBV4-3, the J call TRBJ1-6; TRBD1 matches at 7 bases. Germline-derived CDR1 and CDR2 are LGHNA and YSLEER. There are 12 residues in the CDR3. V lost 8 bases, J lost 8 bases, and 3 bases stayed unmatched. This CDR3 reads CASADRDSPLHF. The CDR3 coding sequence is TGCGCCAGCGCAGACAGGGATTCACCCCTCCACTTT.

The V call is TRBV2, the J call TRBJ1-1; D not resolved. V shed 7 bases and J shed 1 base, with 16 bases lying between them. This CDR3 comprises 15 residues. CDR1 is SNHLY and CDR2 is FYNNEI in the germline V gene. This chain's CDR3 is CASTFTPTENTEAFF. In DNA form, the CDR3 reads TGTGCCAGCACCTTCACGCCTACAGAGAACACTGAAGCTTTCTTT.

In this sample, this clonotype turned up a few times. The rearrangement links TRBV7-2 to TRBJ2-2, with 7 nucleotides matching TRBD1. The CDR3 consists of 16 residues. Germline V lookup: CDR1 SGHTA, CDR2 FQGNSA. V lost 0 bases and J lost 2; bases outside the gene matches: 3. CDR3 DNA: TGTGCCAGCAGCTTAGCGACAGGGAGTAACACCGGGGAGCTGTTTTTT. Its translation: CASSLATGSNTGELFF.

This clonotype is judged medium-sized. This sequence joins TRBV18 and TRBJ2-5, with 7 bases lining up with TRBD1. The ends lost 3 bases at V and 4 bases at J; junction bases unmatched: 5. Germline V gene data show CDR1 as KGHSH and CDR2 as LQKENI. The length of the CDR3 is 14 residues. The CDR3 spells CASSPDRRRETQYF. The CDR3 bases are TGTGCCAGCTCACCGGACAGGCGGCGAGAGACCCAGTACTTC.

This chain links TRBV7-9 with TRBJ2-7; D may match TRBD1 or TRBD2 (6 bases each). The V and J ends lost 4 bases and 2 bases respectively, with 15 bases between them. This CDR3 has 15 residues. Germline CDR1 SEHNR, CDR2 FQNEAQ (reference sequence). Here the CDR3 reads CASSYLQGGTYEQYF. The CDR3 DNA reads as TGTGCCAGCAGCTACCTACAAGGGGGGACCTACGAGCAGTACTTC.

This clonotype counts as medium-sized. In DNA, the CDR3 is TGTGCCAGCAGTCCCGGGACTAGCGGGGGGGCCAATGAGCAGTTCTTC. Translated, it gives CASSPGTSGGANEQFF. The chain is built from TRBV12-3 or TRBV12-4 and TRBJ2-1, with 16 bases identical to TRBD2. This CDR3 spans 16 amino acids. Trimming cost V 5 bases and J 6 bases; bases outside gene matches: 4.

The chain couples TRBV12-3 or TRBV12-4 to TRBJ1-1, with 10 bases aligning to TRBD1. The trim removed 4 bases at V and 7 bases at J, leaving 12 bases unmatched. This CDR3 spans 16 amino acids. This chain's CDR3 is CASSYTGTGVFGEAFF. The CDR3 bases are TGTGCCAGCAGTTACACCGGGACAGGGGTTTTTGGTGAAGCTTTCTTT.

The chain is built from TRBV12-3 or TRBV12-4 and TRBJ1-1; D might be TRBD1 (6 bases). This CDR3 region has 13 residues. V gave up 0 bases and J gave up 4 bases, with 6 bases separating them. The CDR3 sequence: CASSLAGGTEAFF. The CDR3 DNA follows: TGTGCCAGCAGTTTAGCAGGGGGCACTGAAGCTTTCTTT.

DNA for the CDR3: TGCAGCGTTGTTCGGGACAGGGGAGCAGAGACCCAGTACTTC. This gives the protein CSVVRDRGAETQYF. The chain employs TRBV29-1 and TRBJ2-5, with 10 bases that match TRBD1. J lost 4 bases, V lost 4 bases, and 6 bases had no gene match. The CDR3 extends over 14 amino acids. Germline V gene lookup returns CDR1 SQVTM and CDR2 ANQGSEA.

In DNA form, the CDR3 reads TGTGCCAGCAGCCAGGCCGGGACAACTCCCTACGAGCAGTACTTC. This codes for CASSQAGTTPYEQYF. The chain is built from TRBV4-2 and TRBJ2-7; D possibly corresponds to TRBD1 (6 bases). Trimming removed 3 bases from V and 2 bases from J, with 14 bases in between. The CDR3 contains 15 residues. Germline V gives CDR1 LGHNA, CDR2 YNFKEQ.

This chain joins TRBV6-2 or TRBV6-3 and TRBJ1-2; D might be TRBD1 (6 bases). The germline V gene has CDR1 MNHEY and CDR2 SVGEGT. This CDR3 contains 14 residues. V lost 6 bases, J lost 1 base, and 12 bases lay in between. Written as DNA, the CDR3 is TGTGCCAGCAGCCGAGGACAGAGTAACTATGGCTACACCTTC. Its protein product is CASSRGQSNYGYTF.

CDR3 sequence reads: CASSDLDWAGQFF. The CDR3 DNA reads TGTGCCAGCAGCGACCTGGATTGGGCAGGGCAGTTCTTC. The rearrangement links TRBV7-9 to TRBJ2-1, with no clear D. Germline V gene data show CDR1 as SEHNR and CDR2 as FQNEAQ (reference sequence). This CDR3 has 13 amino acids. V lost 5 bases and J lost 12, with 17 bases in between. The entire variable domain, with the rest obtained from reference TRBV7-9 and TRBJ2-1, is as follows: DTGVSQNPRHKITKRGQNVTFRCDPISEHNRLYWYRQTLGQGPEFLTYFQNEAQLEKSRLLSDRFSAERPKGSFSTLEIQRTEQGDSAMYLCASSDLDWAGQFFGPGTRLTVL.

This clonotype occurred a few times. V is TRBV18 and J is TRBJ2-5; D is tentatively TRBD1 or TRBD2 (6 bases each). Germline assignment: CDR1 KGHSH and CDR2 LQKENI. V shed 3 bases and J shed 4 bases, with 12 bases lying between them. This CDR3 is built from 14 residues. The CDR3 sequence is CASSPDRRGETQYF. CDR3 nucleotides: TGTGCCAGCTCACCTGACAGGAGGGGAGAGACCCAGTACTTC.

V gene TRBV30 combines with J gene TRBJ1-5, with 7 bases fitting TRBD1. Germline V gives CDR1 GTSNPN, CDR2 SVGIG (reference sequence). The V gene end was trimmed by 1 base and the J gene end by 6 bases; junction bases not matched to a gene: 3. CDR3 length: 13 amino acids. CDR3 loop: CAWSATGVQPQHF. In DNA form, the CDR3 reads TGTGCCTGGAGTGCTACAGGGGTTCAGCCCCAGCATTTT.

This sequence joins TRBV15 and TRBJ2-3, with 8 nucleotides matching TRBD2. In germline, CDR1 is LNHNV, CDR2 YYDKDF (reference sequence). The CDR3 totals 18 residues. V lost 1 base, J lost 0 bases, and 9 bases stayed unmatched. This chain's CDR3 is CATSRGTVAGSSTDTQYF. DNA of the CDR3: TGTGCCACCAGCAGAGGGACTGTAGCGGGGTCTAGCACAGATACGCAGTATTTT.

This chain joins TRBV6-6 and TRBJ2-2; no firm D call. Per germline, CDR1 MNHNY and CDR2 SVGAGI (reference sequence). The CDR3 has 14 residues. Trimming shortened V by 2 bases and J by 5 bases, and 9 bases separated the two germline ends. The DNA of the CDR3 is TGTGCCAGCAGTTACGATTTTATTACCGGGGAGCTGTTTTTT. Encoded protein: CASSYDFITGELFF.